The 2 T cell receptor beta chains given below trace back to one sample, sequenced in a study of vaccination effects on CD4 cells after COVID-19. With the ViraFEST assay, the study expanded antigen-specific CD4+ T cells using viral peptide pools, then sequenced them. Subsequent to 10 days of culture, CD4+ T cells were isolated. Two-dose BNT162b2 or mRNA-1273 vaccination was given to participants. The assay was immunoSEQ multiplex PCR, and TCRdb's table has in-frame clones only and misses some. The sample holds about 24,000 clones, 77% seen once. These receptors' antigens are unknown. This specimen consisted of CD4+ T cells from PBMCs cultured with HCoV-NL63 spike peptides, obtained after COVID-19 vaccination. The receptors here all came from a human donor who received a COVID-19 vaccine.

V and J are TRBV30 and TRBJ1-6, with 9 bases identical to TRBD1. The CDR3 extends over 14 amino acids. The junction had 7 bases not matched to a gene; V was cut back by 4 bases and J by 9 bases. Germline loops: CDR1 GTSNPN, CDR2 SVGIG (reference sequence). The DNA for the CDR3 is TGTGCCTGGAACGGACAGGGGTCATTTTCACCCCTCCACTTT. Translation gives CAWNGQGSFSPLHF.

The rearrangement uses TRBV3-1 (or the pseudogene TRBV3-2) and TRBJ2-2; TRBD1 or TRBD2 may be the D gene (6 bases each). The CDR3 totals 15 residues. The germline gives CDR1 LGHDT, CDR2 YNNKEL (reference sequence). V gave up 4 bases and J gave up 2 bases, with 11 bases separating them. CDR3 coding DNA: TGTGCCAGCAGCCTGAGGGGGACTAACACCGGGGAGCTGTTTTTT. This gives the protein CASSLRGTNTGELFF.